This T cell receptor beta chain emerged from a study of T-cell reconstitution after alpha-beta-depleted transplantation in children. Study-wide findings and caveats: Among T cells one year after transplant, newly produced cells accounted for most counts and diversity. Several hundred expanded graft clones reportedly supplied alpha-beta T cells about two months after transplant. The high TCRbeta diversity at day 60 in some patients came from surviving recipient T cells and thymic progenitors.

In the case of this clonotype: Its antigen is not known.

Unique molecular identifiers featured in how the TCRbeta library was prepared. TCRdb fed the PCR reads into MiXCR, producing one record per CDR3 protein. The table includes fewer than 750,000 distinct CDR3 sequences, approximately 22% detected once. CDR1 is SNHLY and CDR2 is FYNNEI in the germline V gene. The CDR3 totals 17 residues. The V and J ends lost 2 bases and 3 bases respectively, with 19 bases between them. The sequenced sample was PBMCs, mostly from graft donor cells, obtained 360 days after TCRalphabeta/CD19-depleted stem cell transplant. The rearrangement uses TRBV2 and TRBJ2-5; D possibly corresponds to TRBD1 (6 bases). The sequence derives from a boy younger than two who had a stem cell transplant for acute myeloid leukemia, so the T cells may come from the graft donor. The CDR3 sequence is CASSELRRTGPKETQYF. The CDR3 bases are TGTGCCAGCAGTGAACTAAGGAGAACAGGGCCAAAAGAGACCCAGTACTTC.